This TCR beta chain was observed in a study of shared clonotypes between healthy human individuals. Broader study findings: An expected dependence of interdonor clonotype sharing on sequencing depth was noted.

CD45RO-negative cells were positively selected for CCR7, leaving out terminally differentiated effector memory CD45RA+ cells. In regard to this clone: Its matching antigen is unknown.

Every immunoSEQ plate was one replicate of a subset's evenly spread DNA. Assay used: immunoSEQ multiplex PCR; TCRdb lists only in-frame clones, some missing. The sample holds about 2 million clones, approximately 94% seen once. CDR1 is LGHNA, CDR2 YNFKEQ, per germline. The CDR3 contains 16 residues. V dropped 3 bases and J dropped 7; count of bases not matched to a gene: 8. The chain couples TRBV4-2 to TRBJ1-6, with 8 bases identical to TRBD1. Sequencing was carried out using naive CD8+ T cells sorted from blood. The clonotype originates from a man aged 18 to 35 in good health. CDR3 coding DNA: TGTGCCAGCAGCCACCCCAGGGGGCAGGGGAATTCACCCCTCCACTTT. Its translation: CASSHPRGQGNSPLHF.